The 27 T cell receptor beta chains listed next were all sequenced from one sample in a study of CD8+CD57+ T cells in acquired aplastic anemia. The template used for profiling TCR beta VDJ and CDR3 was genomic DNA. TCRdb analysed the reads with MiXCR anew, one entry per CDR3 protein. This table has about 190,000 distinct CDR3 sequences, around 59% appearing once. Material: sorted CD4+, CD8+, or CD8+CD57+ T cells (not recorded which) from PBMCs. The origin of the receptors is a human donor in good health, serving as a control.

CDR3 bases: TGTGCCAGCAGCATAGGGACGACCCTGATGGAAGAGACCCAGTACTTC. Its translation is CASSIGTTLMEETQYF. The gene calls are TRBV7-2 and TRBJ2-5; D may match TRBD1 or TRBD2 (5 bases each). The CDR3 loop spans 16 amino acids. V lost 5 bases and J 3 bases, leaving 19 bases between the germline ends. Per the germline V gene, CDR1 is SGHTA and CDR2 is FQGNSA.

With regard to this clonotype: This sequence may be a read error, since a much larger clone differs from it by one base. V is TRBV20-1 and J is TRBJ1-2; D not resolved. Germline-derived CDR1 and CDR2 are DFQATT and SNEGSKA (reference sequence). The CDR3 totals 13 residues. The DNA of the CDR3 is TGCAGTGCTTGTCTCCACCCCCCGTATGGCTACGCCTTC. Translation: CSACLHPPYGYAF.

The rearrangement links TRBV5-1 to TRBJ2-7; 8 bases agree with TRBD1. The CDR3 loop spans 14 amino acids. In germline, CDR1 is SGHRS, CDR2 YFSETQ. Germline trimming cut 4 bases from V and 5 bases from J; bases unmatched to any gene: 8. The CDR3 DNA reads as TGCGCCAGCAGCCCTGGACAGGGCAACGACGAGCAGTACTTC. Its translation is CASSPGQGNDEQYF.

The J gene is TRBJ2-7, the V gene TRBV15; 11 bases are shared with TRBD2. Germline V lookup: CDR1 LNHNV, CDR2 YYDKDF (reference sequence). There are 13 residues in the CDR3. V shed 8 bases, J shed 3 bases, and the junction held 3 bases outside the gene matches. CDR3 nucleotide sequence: TGTGCCACCCAGGGACTAGCGGACTACGAGCAGTACTTC. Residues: CATQGLADYEQYF. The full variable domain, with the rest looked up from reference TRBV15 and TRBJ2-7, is DAMVIQNPRYQVTQFGKPVTLSCSQTLNHNVMYWYQQKSSQAPKLLFHYYDKDFNNEADTPDNFQSRRPNTSFCFLDIRSPGLGDTAMYLCATQGLADYEQYFGPGTRLTVT.

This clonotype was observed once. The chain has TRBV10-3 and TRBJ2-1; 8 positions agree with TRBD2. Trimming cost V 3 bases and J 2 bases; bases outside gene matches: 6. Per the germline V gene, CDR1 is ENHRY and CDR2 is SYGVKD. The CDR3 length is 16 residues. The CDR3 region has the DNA TGTGCCATCAGTGACTTGGTTAGCGGGGCCTACAATGAGCAGTTCTTC. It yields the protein CAISDLVSGAYNEQFF.

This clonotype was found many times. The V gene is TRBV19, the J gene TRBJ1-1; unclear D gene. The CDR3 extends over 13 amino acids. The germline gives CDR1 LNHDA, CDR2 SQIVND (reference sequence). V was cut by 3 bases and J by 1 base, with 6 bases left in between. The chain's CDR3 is CASSMVTNTEAFF. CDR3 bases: TGTGCCAGTAGTATGGTCACGAACACTGAAGCTTTCTTT.

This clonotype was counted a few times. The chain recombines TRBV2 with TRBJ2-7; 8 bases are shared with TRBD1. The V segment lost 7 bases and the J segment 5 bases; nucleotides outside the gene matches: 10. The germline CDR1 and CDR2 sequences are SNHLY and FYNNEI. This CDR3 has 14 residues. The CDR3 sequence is CASIGDRTGDEQYF. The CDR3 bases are TGTGCCAGCATAGGGGACAGGACCGGTGACGAGCAGTACTTC.

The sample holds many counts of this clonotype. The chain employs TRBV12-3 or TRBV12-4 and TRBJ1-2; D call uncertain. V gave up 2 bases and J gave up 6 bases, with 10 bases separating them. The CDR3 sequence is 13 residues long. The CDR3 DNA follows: TGTGCCAGCAGTTTATGGGGTACCGATGGCTACACCTTC. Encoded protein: CASSLWGTDGYTF.

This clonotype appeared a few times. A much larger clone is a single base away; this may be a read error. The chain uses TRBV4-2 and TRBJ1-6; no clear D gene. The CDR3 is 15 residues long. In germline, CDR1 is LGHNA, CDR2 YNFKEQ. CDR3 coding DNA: TGTGCCGGCAGCCCCGGAGGACTGAGAAATTCACCCCTCCACTTT. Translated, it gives CAGSPGGLRNSPLHF.

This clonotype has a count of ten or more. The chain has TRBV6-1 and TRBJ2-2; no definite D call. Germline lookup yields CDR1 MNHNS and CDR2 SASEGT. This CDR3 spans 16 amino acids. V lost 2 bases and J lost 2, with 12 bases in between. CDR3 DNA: TGTGCCAGCAGTGAATATTCAGTCAGTAACACCGGGGAGCTGTTTTTT. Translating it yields CASSEYSVSNTGELFF.

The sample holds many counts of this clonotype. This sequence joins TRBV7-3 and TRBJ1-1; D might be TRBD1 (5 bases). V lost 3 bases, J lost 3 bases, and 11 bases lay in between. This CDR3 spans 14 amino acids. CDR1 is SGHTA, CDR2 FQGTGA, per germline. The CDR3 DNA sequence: TGTGCCAGCAGCTTGGGGCTACCGCACACTGAAGCTTTCTTT. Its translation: CASSLGLPHTEAFF.

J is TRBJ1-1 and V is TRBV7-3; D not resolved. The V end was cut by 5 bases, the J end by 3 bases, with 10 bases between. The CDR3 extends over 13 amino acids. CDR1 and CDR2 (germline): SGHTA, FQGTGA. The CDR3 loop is CASSAGIHTEAFF. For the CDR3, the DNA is TGTGCCAGCAGCGCCGGGATCCACACTGAAGCTTTCTTT.

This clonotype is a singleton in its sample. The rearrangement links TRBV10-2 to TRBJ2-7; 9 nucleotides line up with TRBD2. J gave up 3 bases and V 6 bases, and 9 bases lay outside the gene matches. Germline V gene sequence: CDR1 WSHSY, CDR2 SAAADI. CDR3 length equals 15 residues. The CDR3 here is CASRDIAGDDYEQYF. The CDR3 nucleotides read TGCGCCAGCAGAGATATAGCGGGGGACGACTACGAGCAGTACTTC.

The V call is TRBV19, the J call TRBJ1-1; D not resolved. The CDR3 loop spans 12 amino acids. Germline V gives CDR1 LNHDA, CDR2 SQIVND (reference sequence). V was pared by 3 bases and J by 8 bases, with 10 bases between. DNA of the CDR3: TGTGCCAGTAGTATTGTTCCCCACGAAGCTTTCTTT. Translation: CASSIVPHEAFF.

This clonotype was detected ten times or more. The CDR3 reads CASSTRGSGVYEQYF. The CDR3 region has the DNA TGTGCCAGTAGTACCCGTGGTAGCGGGGTCTACGAGCAGTACTTC. V and J are TRBV19 and TRBJ2-7, with 8 bases lining up with TRBD2. V lost 4 bases, J lost 3 bases, and 8 bases stayed unmatched. The CDR3 covers 15 residues. CDR1 is LNHDA and CDR2 is SQIVND in the germline V gene (reference sequence).

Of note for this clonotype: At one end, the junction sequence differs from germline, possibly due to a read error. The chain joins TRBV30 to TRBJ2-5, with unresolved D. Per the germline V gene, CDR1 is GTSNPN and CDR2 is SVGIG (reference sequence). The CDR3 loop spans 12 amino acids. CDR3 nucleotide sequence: TGTGCCTGGGGTGTTAATATTGAGACCCAGTACTTC. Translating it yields CAWGVNIETQYF.

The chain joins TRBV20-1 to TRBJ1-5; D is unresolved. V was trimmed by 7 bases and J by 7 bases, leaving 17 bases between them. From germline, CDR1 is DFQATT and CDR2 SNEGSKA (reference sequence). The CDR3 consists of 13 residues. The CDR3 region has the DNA TGCAGTGTTAAGGACCCAATCGGGCAGCCCCAGCATTTT. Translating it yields CSVKDPIGQPQHF.

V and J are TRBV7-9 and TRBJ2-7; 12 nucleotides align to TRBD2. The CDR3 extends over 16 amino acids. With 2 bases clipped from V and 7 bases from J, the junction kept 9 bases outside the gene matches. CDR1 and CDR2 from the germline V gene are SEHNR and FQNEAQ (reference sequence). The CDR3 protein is CASSLSPSGGVGEQYF. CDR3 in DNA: TGTGCCAGCAGCTTAAGTCCTAGCGGGGGGGTCGGGGAGCAGTACTTC.

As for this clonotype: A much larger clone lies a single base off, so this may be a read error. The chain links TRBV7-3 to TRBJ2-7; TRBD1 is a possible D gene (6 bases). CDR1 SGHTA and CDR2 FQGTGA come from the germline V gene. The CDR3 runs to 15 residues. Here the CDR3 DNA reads TGTGCCAGCTGCTTGGGCGACAGGTCCTACTACGAGCAGTACTTC. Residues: CASCLGDRSYYEQYF.

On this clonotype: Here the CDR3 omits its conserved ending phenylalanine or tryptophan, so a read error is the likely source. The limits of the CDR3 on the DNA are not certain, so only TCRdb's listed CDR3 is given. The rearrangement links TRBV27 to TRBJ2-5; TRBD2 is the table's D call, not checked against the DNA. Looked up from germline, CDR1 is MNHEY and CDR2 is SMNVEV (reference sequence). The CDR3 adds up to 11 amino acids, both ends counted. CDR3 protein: CASKRTGRQDS.

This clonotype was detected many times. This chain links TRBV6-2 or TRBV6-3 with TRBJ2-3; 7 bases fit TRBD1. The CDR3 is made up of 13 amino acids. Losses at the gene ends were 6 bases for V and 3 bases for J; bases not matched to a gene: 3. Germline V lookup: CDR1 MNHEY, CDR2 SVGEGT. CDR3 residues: CASRPGGTDTQYF. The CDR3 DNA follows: TGTGCCAGCAGACCAGGGGGAACAGATACGCAGTATTTT.

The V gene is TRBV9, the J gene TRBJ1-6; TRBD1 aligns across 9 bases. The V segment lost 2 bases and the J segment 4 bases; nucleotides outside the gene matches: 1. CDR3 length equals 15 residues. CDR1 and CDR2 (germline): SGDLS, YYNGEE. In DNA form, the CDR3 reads TGTGCCAGCAGCGTTGACAGGGGGTATAATTCACCCCTCCACTTT. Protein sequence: CASSVDRGYNSPLHF.

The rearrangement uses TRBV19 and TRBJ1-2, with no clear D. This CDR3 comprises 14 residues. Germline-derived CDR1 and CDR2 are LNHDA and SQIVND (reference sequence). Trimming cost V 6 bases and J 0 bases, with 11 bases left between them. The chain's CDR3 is CASSEGSSNYGYTF. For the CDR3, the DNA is TGTGCCAGTAGCGAAGGGAGCTCTAACTATGGCTACACCTTC.

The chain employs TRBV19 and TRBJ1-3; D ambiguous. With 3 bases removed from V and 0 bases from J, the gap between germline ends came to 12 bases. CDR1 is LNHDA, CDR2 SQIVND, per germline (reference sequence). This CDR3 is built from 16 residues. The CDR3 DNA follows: TGTGCCAGTAGTATTTGGGTCACCCGCTCTGGAAACACCATATATTTT. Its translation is CASSIWVTRSGNTIYF.

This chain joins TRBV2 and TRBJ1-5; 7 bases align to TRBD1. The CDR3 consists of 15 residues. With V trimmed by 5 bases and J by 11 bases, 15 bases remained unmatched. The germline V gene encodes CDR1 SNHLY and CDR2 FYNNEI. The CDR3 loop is CASSIGTAELGSQHF. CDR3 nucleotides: TGTGCCAGCAGTATCGGGACAGCGGAGCTAGGGTCCCAGCATTTT.

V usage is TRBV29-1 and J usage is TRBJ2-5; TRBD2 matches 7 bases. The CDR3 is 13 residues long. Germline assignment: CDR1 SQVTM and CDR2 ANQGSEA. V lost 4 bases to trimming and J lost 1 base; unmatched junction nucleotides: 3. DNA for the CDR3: TGCAGCGTTGGTGGCGGGGGCCAAGAGACCCAGTACTTC. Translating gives CSVGGGGQETQYF.

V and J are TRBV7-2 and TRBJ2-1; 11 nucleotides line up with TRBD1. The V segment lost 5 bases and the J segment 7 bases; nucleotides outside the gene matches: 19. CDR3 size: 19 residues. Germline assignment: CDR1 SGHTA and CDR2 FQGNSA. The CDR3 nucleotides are TGTGCCAGCAGCACGGGACAGGGGGTGACCGGGACAGGTAAGAATGAGCAGTTCTTC. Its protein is CASSTGQGVTGTGKNEQFF.